What follows is one T cell receptor (beta chain) and its context. The antigen is not known. CDR1 is SGHDT and CDR2 is YYEEEE in the germline V gene. The germline V and J ends were trimmed by 6 bases and 6 bases, with 19 bases remaining between them. CDR3 size: 15 residues. The sample originates from a study of a mutant IDH1 vaccine in newly diagnosed glioma. At the level of the study: It was at week 35 that visit V12 occurred, and at week 47 that visit V13 did.

Libraries were prepared by immunoSEQ multiplex PCR; TCRdb keeps only in-frame clonotypes and omits some of them. The repertoire holds roughly 46,000 clones, approximately 84% seen once, with about 4.5% in the top ten. Findings and caveats of the study: Vaccination elicited immune responses in 93.3% of patients.

Time point given: week 47, end of study. Each dose delivered 300 ug of mutant IDH1 20-mer peptide subcutaneously with imiquimod. The chain carries TRBV5-6 and TRBJ2-1; no definite D call. Sequenced material: PBMCs, taken from a glioma patient whose treatment included an IDH1 peptide vaccine. The source is a woman between 25 and 40 years old with glioma. Some clones in this sample may be carry-over from other donors' samples. The CDR3 loop reads CASIFTGIVVNEQFF. The CDR3 bases are TGTGCCAGCATCTTCACTGGGATTGTCGTCAATGAGCAGTTCTTC.